The clone carrying this T cell receptor (beta chain) was observed many times. The antigen remains undetermined. Documented time point: sample taken at primary tumor resection. From tumor, nontumor lung or frozen PBMC, whole RNA was taken unsorted for sequencing. TCRdb ran MiXCR on the 5' RACE reads and lists one entry per CDR3 protein. Here the sample spans about 100,000 distinct CDR3 sequences, under 4.5% being singletons. This sample is drawn from a study of spatial heterogeneity in lung cancer. The study, taken as a whole, reports: Counts for ubiquitous and regional expanded TCRs went along with ubiquitous and regional nonsynonymous mutations, respectively. Mutation tallies in tumors tracked expanded intratumoral alpha and beta TCR counts.

Trimming stripped 7 bases from V and 2 bases from J, with 9 bases between. The CDR3 consists of 11 residues. CDR1 and CDR2 (germline): GTSNPN, SVGIG (reference sequence). The specimen comprised lung tumor tissue, sampled at surgery. The clonotype comes from a male donor with early-stage non-small cell lung cancer. J is TRBJ2-7 and V is TRBV30; D uncertain. For the CDR3, the DNA is TGTGCCTATATGAGGACCTACGAGCAGTACTTC. Protein: CAYMRTYEQYF. Full variable domain (rest looked up from reference TRBV30 and TRBJ2-7): SQTIHQWPATLVQPVGSPLSLECTVEGTSNPNLYWYRQAAGRGLQLLFYSVGIGQISSEVPQNLSASRPQDRQFILSSKKLLLSDSGFYLCAYMRTYEQYFGPGTRLTVT.